These 26 T cell receptor beta chains came from one sample sequenced in a study of blood T cell repertoires in COVID-19. Clones were sequenced by immunoSEQ multiplex PCR, and TCRdb holds only the in-frame ones, with some missing. The sample has roughly 180,000 clones, roughly 81% seen once. Sequencing used peripheral blood. These receptors came from a woman aged 45-60 years with COVID-19, enrolled during active disease.

The chain joins TRBV30 to TRBJ2-1, with a tentative D call TRBD1 (5 bases). Trimming removed 3 bases from V and 0 bases from J, with 15 bases in between. The CDR3 totals 16 residues. Germline V gives CDR1 GTSNPN, CDR2 SVGIG (reference sequence). The CDR3, as DNA: TGTGCCTGGAGCTTTTGGGGCGTCAGCTCCTACAATGAGCAGTTCTTC. Protein: CAWSFWGVSSYNEQFF.

The table lists this clone with a count of one. The chain combines TRBV6-5 with TRBJ1-2; 9 positions match TRBD1. V lost 6 bases, J lost 4 bases, and 9 bases stayed unmatched. Germline V CDR1 and CDR2: MNHEY, SVGAGI. CDR3 length: 15 residues. The CDR3 protein is CASSVSDRGVYGYTF. The CDR3 bases are TGTGCCAGCAGCGTGTCGGACAGGGGCGTCTATGGCTACACCTTC.

This chain uses TRBV7-3 with TRBJ2-1, with TRBD2 matching over 12 bases. With V trimmed by 5 bases and J by 8 bases, 7 bases remained unmatched. The CDR3 spans 15 residues. Germline assignment: CDR1 SGHTA and CDR2 FQGTGA. Written as DNA, the CDR3 is TGTGCCAGCAGCAACGCTAGCGGGGGGGCGCATGAGCAGTTCTTC. As protein: CASSNASGGAHEQFF.

This chain connects TRBV9 to TRBJ2-3; 8 nucleotides align to TRBD2. From germline, CDR1 is SGDLS and CDR2 YYNGEE. This CDR3 has 14 residues. The V segment lost 4 bases and the J segment 3 bases; nucleotides outside the gene matches: 4. The CDR3 sequence is CASSPLAGTDTQYF. The CDR3, as DNA: TGTGCCAGCAGCCCCTTAGCGGGGACAGATACGCAGTATTTT.

The J gene is TRBJ2-5, the V gene TRBV6-5; TRBD2 matches 8 bases. The junction had 5 bases not matched to a gene; V was cut back by 0 bases and J by 5 bases. CDR1 is MNHEY and CDR2 is SVGAGI in the germline V gene. This CDR3 region has 15 residues. CDR3 sequence (DNA): TGTGCCAGCAGTTACTCTAGGACTAGCTCGGAGACCCAGTACTTC. The encoded protein is CASSYSRTSSETQYF.

The J gene is TRBJ1-5, the V gene TRBV4-1; perhaps TRBD1 as D (6 bases). Deletions cut 2 bases from V and 0 bases from J, with 11 bases between. Germline V CDR1 and CDR2: MGHRA, YSYEKL. The CDR3 consists of 16 residues. Written as DNA, the CDR3 is TGCGCCAGCAGCCAATCTTCAGGGGTTAGCAATCAGCCCCAGCATTTT. Protein product: CASSQSSGVSNQPQHF.

The chain joins TRBV11-2 to TRBJ2-2, with 8 bases matching TRBD2. The germline V gene encodes CDR1 SGHAT and CDR2 FQNNGV. CDR3 length: 16 amino acids. V trimming: 1 base; J trimming: 0 bases; junction bases outside the gene matches: 1. CDR3 in amino acids: CASSLALAANTGELFF. The CDR3 nucleotides are TGTGCCAGCAGCTTAGCACTAGCGGCGAACACCGGGGAGCTGTTTTTT.

The chain has TRBV28 and TRBJ2-2; D unresolved. Germline V gene sequence: CDR1 MDHEN, CDR2 SYDVKM. There are 13 residues in the CDR3. V was cut by 6 bases and J by 0 bases, with 5 bases left in between. The CDR3 coding sequence is TGTGCCAGCAGCCCTCCGAACACCGGGGAGCTGTTTTTT. This codes for CASSPPNTGELFF.

The chain recombines TRBV29-1 with TRBJ2-3; 9 nucleotides line up with TRBD2. CDR3 length: 15 residues. The ends lost 5 bases at V and 1 base at J; junction bases unmatched: 7. Germline V gene lookup returns CDR1 SQVTM and CDR2 ANQGSEA. CDR3 sequence reads: CSVSGAGGGTDTQYF. CDR3 nucleotide sequence: TGCAGCGTTTCCGGAGCGGGGGGCGGCACAGATACGCAGTATTTT.

The rearrangement links TRBV6-5 to TRBJ1-5, with 9 nucleotides matching TRBD1. J was trimmed by 1 base and V by 6 bases; bases with no gene match: 4. Germline CDR1 and CDR2: MNHEY and SVGAGI. This CDR3 is built from 15 residues. CDR3 sequence (DNA): TGTGCCAGCAGCCACGGACAGGGGAGCAATCAGCCCCAGCATTTT. This encodes CASSHGQGSNQPQHF.

This chain links TRBV30 with TRBJ1-1; 8 bases are shared with TRBD1. This CDR3 comprises 12 residues. Germline V gene lookup returns CDR1 GTSNPN and CDR2 SVGIG (reference sequence). The V segment lost 3 bases and the J segment 4 bases; nucleotides outside the gene matches: 1. In DNA, the CDR3 is TGTGCCTGGAGCACAGGGGGCACTGAAGCTTTCTTT. Its protein product is CAWSTGGTEAFF.

This chain connects TRBV27 to TRBJ1-2; TRBD1 aligns across 7 bases. V was pared by 5 bases and J by 8 bases, with 17 bases of the junction left unmatched. This CDR3 is built from 16 residues. Germline V gives CDR1 MNHEY, CDR2 SMNVEV (reference sequence). CDR3 nucleotide sequence: TGTGCCAGCAGTCCCAGGACAGGTCTCAACTGGGGGGGCTACACCTTC. This sequence encodes CASSPRTGLNWGGYTF.

The chain couples TRBV20-1 to TRBJ2-1; D gene unclear. Trimming shortened V by 3 bases and J by 12 bases, and 21 bases separated the two germline ends. The CDR3 totals 14 residues. From germline, CDR1 is DFQATT and CDR2 SNEGSKA (reference sequence). As DNA, the CDR3 is TGCAGTGCTAGTACGTGGTCAGGAAATCTGGTGCAGTTCTTC. Protein sequence: CSASTWSGNLVQFF.

The chain joins TRBV11-1 to TRBJ1-1; D gene uncertain. The CDR3 length is 15 residues. Germline V CDR1 and CDR2: SGHAT, FQDESV (reference sequence). Trimming shortened V by 2 bases and J by 0 bases, and 10 bases separated the two germline ends. This chain's CDR3 is CASSLIPGVNTEAFF. CDR3 DNA sequence: TGTGCCAGCAGCTTAATTCCCGGGGTGAACACTGAAGCTTTCTTT.

The V call is TRBV3-1 (or the pseudogene TRBV3-2), the J call TRBJ1-6; the D gene is possibly TRBD1 (6 bases). Per germline, CDR1 LGHDT and CDR2 YNNKEL (reference sequence). The CDR3 contains 15 residues. Trimming took off 0 bases at V and 7 bases at J, with 10 bases between the two ends. CDR3 amino acids: CASSQDGQGNSPLHF. CDR3 DNA: TGTGCCAGCAGCCAAGATGGGCAGGGGAATTCACCCCTCCACTTT.

The V call is TRBV6-2 or TRBV6-3, the J call TRBJ2-7, with D tentatively TRBD2 (7 bases). This CDR3 is built from 15 residues. CDR1 is MNHEY and CDR2 is SVGEGT in the germline V gene. Between the trimmed V and J ends, which lost 4 bases and 4 bases, there was a span of 17 bases. CDR3 amino acids: CASSSVTRGGYEQYF. The CDR3 DNA is TGTGCCAGCAGTTCCGTGACTAGGGGGGGGTACGAGCAGTACTTC.

V usage is TRBV29-1 and J usage is TRBJ2-5; possibly TRBD1 for D (6 bases). This CDR3 has 14 amino acids. V gave up 1 base and J gave up 5 bases, with 14 bases separating them. CDR1 SQVTM and CDR2 ANQGSEA come from the germline V gene. The CDR3 coding sequence is TGCAGCGTTGAAGGCGTTGGGGGCTTGGAGACCCAGTACTTC. Translated: CSVEGVGGLETQYF.

This chain uses TRBV6-1 with TRBJ2-7, with 9 bases fitting TRBD1. The ends lost 3 bases at V and 1 base at J; junction bases unmatched: 7. Germline V gene sequence: CDR1 MNHNS, CDR2 SASEGT. The CDR3 length is 16 residues. The CDR3 region is CASSEYTGGRSYEQYF. CDR3 sequence (DNA): TGTGCCAGCAGTGAGTATACAGGGGGCAGGTCCTACGAGCAGTACTTC.

The V call is TRBV11-2, the J call TRBJ1-1; D gene ambiguous. From germline, CDR1 is SGHAT and CDR2 FQNNGV. There are 16 residues in the CDR3. V was pared by 0 bases and J by 0 bases, with 11 bases between. CDR3 sequence: CASSLDQAVLNTEAFF. CDR3 sequence (DNA): TGTGCCAGCAGCTTAGATCAGGCAGTTTTGAACACTGAAGCTTTCTTT.

This clone has a single count. The chain carries TRBV6-5 and TRBJ2-7; 11 nucleotides align to TRBD1. With 5 bases clipped from V and 3 bases from J, the junction kept 3 bases outside the gene matches. The CDR3 sequence is 14 residues long. Germline-derived CDR1 and CDR2 are MNHEY and SVGAGI. CDR3 bases: TGTGCCAGCAGTACGGGACAGGGGGGCTACGAGCAGTACTTC. It codes for CASSTGQGGYEQYF.

The rearrangement links TRBV9 to TRBJ2-5, with no clear D. Germline assignment: CDR1 SGDLS and CDR2 YYNGEE. Trimming stripped 0 bases from V and 5 bases from J, with 11 bases between. The CDR3 extends over 14 amino acids. CDR3 sequence: CASSVGGLGETQYF. The CDR3 DNA reads as TGTGCCAGCAGCGTAGGAGGTCTCGGTGAGACCCAGTACTTC.

The chain combines TRBV25-1 with TRBJ2-1; 10 bases align to TRBD1. Looked up from germline, CDR1 is MGHDK and CDR2 is SYGVNS. This CDR3 comprises 14 residues. V lost 7 bases, J lost 8 bases, and 8 bases stayed unmatched. CDR3 sequence: CASTRQGAGDEQFF. In DNA form, the CDR3 reads TGTGCCAGCACTCGACAGGGGGCGGGCGATGAGCAGTTCTTC.

V and J are TRBV5-4 and TRBJ2-1; the match to TRBD1 covers 9 bases. In germline, CDR1 is SGHNT, CDR2 YYREEE (reference sequence). CDR3 length equals 15 residues. V lost 1 base and J lost 8; bases outside the gene matches: 7. The CDR3 DNA reads TGTGCCAGCAGCTTGACTGCACAGGGGGCGGATGAGCAGTTCTTC. The encoded protein is CASSLTAQGADEQFF.

The V gene is TRBV6-4, the J gene TRBJ2-3; 10 bases line up with TRBD1. This CDR3 is built from 17 residues. V was clipped by 5 bases and J by 6 bases; unmatched bases: 14. Germline V gene sequence: CDR1 MRHNA, CDR2 SNTAGT. DNA for the CDR3: TGTGCCAGCAGTCCTACCCGGGACAGGGGCCGAGGCGATACGCAGTATTTT. Translating it yields CASSPTRDRGRGDTQYF.

This clone has a single count. V gene TRBV19 combines with J gene TRBJ1-1; unclear D gene. The CDR3 covers 14 residues. Germline V gives CDR1 LNHDA, CDR2 SQIVND (reference sequence). V was clipped by 3 bases and J by 4 bases, with 12 bases between them. The CDR3 nucleotides read TGTGCCAGTAGTATTGGAGGGCTCGGCACTGAAGCTTTCTTT. Amino acids: CASSIGGLGTEAFF.

In DNA, the CDR3 is TGTGCCAGCAGCCCGGGGGGACAGGGAGAAAAACTGTTTTTT. Residues: CASSPGGQGEKLFF. The V and J genes are TRBV7-6 and TRBJ1-4; TRBD1 matches 9 bases. V gave up 5 bases and J gave up 8 bases; unmatched junction bases: 6. Germline V lookup: CDR1 SGHVS, CDR2 FNYEAQ. The CDR3 runs 14 residues.